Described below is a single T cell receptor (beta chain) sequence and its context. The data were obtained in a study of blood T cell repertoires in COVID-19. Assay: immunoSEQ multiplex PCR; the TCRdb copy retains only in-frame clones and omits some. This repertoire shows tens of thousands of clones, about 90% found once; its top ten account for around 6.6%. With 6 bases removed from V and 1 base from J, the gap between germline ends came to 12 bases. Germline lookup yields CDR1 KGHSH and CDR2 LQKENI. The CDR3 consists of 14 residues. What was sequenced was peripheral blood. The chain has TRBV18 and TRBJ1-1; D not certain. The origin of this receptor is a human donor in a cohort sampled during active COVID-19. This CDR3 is CASSAAQRNTEAFF. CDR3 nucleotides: TGTGCCAGCTCCGCGGCGCAGAGGAACACTGAAGCTTTCTTT.